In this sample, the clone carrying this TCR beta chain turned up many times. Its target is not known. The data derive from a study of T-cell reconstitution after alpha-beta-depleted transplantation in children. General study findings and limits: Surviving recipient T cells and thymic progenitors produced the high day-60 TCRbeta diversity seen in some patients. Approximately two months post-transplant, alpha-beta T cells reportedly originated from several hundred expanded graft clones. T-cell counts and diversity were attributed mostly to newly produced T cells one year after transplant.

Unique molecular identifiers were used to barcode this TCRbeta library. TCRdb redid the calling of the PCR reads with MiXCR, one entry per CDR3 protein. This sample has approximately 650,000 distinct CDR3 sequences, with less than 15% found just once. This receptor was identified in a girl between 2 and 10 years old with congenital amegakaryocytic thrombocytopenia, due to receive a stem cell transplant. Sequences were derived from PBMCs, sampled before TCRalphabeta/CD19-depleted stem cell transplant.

CDR3 sequence: CSAVAGPGRADTQYF. The CDR3 coding sequence is TGCAGTGCCGTGGCGGGCCCGGGTAGGGCAGATACGCAGTATTTT. The chain joins TRBV20-1 to TRBJ2-3; maybe TRBD2 (5 bases). Trimming left V 6 bases short and J 4 bases short, with 20 bases between. The CDR3 consists of 15 residues. Germline lookup yields CDR1 DFQATT and CDR2 SNEGSKA (reference sequence).